This T cell receptor (beta chain) is from a study of T cell changes during pregnancy in multiple sclerosis. CDR3 size: 15 residues. Germline V gene sequence: CDR1 SEHNR, CDR2 FQNEAQ (reference sequence). V lost 3 bases to trimming and J lost 0 bases; unmatched junction nucleotides: 3. The data were produced by immunoSEQ multiplex PCR, yet TCRdb's version contains in-frame clones alone and is incomplete. This sample carries 67,000 or so clones, 85% to 95% of them seen once, and the ten largest clones take approximately 3%. This TCR was recovered from a female donor in good health, enrolled as a control in a pregnancy study. The specimen was CD8+ T cells from peripheral blood mononuclear cells, collected in the third trimester of pregnancy. V gene TRBV7-9 combines with J gene TRBJ2-5; 8 nucleotides line up with TRBD1. The CDR3 loop is CASSFYRGNQETQYF. For the CDR3, the DNA is TGTGCCAGCAGCTTTTACAGGGGGAACCAAGAGACCCAGTACTTC.